The clone carrying this T cell receptor (beta chain) was seen more than once but under ten times. The antigen is undetermined. Amplified TCR beta CDR3 regions derived from RNA transcripts. HTBI primers drove first-round RT-PCR of the TCR CDR3. TCRdb called the multiplex PCR reads again in MiXCR, with one record for every CDR3 protein. The sample yields around 580,000 distinct CDR3 sequences, around 17% seen once. This sample is part of a study of T cells in Graves' hyperthyroidism and ophthalmopathy. Study conclusions and caveats: The model made its ophthalmopathy prediction, and onset followed a median 6.5 months later.

V gave up 7 bases and J gave up 5 bases, with 10 bases separating them. The CDR3 is 12 amino acids. The germline gives CDR1 SGHDT, CDR2 YYEEEE. Newly diagnosed patients aged 18 to 65 had hyperthyroidism of under 2 months' duration. For the diagnoses, clinical symptoms, serum thyroxine and TRAb, thyroid ultrasound and orbital computed tomography were used. V and J are TRBV5-6 and TRBJ2-1; D is unclear. This receptor was taken from a young woman with Graves' hyperthyroidism. The sample was blood. The CDR3 DNA reads as TGTGCCAGCCGATTCGCCGACAATGAGCAGTTCTTC. Amino acids: CASRFADNEQFF.